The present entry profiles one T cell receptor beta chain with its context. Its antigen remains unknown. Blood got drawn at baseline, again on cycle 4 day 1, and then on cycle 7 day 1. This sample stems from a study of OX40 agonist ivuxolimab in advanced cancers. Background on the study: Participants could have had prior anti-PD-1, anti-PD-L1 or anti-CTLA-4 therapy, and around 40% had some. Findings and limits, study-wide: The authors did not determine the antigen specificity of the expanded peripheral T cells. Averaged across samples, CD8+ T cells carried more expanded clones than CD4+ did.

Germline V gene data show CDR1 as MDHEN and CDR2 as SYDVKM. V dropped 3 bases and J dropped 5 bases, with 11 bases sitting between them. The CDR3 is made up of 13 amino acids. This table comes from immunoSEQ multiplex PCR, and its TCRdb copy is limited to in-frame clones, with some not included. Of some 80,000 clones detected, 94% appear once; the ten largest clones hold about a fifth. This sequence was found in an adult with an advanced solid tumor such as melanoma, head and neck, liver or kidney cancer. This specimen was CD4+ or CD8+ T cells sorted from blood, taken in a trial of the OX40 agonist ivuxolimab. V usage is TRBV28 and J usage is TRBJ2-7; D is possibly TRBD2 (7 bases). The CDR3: CASSLGGAHEQYF. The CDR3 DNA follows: TGTGCCAGCAGTTTGGGGGGGGCCCACGAGCAGTACTTC.